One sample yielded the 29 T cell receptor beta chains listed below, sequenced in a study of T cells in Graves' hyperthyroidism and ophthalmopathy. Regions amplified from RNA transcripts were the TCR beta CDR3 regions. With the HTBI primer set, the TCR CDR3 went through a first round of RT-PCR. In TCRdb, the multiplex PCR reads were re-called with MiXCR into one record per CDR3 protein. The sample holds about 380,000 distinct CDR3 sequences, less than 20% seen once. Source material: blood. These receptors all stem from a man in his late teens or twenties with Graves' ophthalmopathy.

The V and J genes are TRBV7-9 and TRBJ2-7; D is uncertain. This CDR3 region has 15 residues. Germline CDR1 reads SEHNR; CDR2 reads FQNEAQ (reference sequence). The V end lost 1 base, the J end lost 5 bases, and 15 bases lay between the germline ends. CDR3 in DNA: TGTGCCAGCAGCTTAGAGTTGTCGATTCACAACGAGCAGTACTTC. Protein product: CASSLELSIHNEQYF.

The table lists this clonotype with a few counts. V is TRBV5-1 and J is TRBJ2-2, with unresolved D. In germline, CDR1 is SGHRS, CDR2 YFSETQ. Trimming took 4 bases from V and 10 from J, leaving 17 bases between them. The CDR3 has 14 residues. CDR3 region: CASSATWAPEELFF. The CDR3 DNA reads TGCGCCAGCAGCGCCACGTGGGCGCCCGAGGAGCTGTTTTTT.

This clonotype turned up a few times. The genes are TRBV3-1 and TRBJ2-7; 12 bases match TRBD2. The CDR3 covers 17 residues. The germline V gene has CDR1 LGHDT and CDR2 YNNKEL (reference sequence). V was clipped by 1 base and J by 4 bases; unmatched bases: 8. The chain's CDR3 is CASSQGMASGGAYEQYF. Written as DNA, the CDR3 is TGTGCCAGCAGCCAAGGTATGGCTAGCGGGGGGGCTTACGAGCAGTACTTC.

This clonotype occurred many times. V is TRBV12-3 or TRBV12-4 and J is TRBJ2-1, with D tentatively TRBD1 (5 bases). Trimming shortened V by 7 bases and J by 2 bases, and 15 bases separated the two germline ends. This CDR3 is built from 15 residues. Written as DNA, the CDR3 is TGTGCCAGCACTTTTAGAGGCAGGGCCTACAATGAGCAGTTCTTC. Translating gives CASTFRGRAYNEQFF.

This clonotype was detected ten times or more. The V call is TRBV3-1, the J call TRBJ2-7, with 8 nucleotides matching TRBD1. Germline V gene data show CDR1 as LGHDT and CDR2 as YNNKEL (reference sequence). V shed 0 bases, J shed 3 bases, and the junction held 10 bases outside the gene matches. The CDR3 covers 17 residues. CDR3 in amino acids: CASSQEGFRGQVYEQYF. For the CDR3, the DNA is TGTGCCAGCAGCCAAGAAGGGTTCCGGGGACAGGTCTACGAGCAGTACTTC.

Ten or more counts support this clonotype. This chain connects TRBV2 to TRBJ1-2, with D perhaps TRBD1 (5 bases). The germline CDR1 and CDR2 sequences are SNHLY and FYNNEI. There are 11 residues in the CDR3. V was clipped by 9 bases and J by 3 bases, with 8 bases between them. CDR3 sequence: CARKGDYGYTF. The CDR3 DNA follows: TGTGCCAGGAAAGGGGACTATGGCTACACCTTC.

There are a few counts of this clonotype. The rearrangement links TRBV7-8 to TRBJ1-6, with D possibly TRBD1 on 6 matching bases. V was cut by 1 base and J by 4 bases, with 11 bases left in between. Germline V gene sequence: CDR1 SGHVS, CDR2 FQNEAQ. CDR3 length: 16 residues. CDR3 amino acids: CASSLGLGQYNSPLHF. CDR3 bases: TGTGCCAGCAGCTTAGGGCTCGGACAGTATAATTCACCCCTCCACTTT.

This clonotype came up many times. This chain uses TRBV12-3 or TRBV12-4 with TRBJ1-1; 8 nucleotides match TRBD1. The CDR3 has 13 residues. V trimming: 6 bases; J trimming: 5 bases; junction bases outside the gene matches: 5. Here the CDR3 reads CASRRDRSTEAFF. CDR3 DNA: TGTGCCAGCAGAAGGGACAGGTCTACTGAAGCTTTCTTT.

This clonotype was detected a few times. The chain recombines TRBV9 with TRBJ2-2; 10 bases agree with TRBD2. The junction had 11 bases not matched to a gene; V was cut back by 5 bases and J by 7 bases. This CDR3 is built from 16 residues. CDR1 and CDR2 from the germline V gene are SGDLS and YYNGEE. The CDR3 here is CASRASGGGSFGELFF. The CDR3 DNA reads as TGTGCCAGCAGGGCGAGCGGGGGGGGCAGCTTCGGGGAGCTGTTTTTT.

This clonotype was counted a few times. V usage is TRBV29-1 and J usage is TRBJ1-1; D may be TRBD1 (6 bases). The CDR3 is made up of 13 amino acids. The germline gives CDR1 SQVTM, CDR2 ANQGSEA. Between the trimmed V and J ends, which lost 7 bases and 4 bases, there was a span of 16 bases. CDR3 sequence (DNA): TGCAGCGGCAAATCCCGAGGGGGCACTGAAGCTTTCTTT. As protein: CSGKSRGGTEAFF.

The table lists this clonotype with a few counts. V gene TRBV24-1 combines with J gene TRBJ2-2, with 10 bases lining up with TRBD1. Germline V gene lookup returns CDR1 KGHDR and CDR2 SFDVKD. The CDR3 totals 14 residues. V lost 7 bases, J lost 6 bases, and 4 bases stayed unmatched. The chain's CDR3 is CATRGQGTAGELFF. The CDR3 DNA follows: TGTGCCACCAGGGGACAGGGGACCGCCGGGGAGCTGTTTTTT.

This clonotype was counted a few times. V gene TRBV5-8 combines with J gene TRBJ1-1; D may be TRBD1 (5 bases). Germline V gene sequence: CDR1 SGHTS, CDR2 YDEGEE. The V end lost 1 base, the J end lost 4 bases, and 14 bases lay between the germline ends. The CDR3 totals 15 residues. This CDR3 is CASSLQGRGATEAFF. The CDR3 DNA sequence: TGTGCCAGCAGCTTGCAGGGAAGAGGGGCCACTGAAGCTTTCTTT.

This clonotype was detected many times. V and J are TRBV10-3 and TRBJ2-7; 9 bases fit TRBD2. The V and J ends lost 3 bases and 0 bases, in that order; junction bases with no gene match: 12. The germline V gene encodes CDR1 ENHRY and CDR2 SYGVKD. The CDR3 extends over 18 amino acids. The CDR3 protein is CAISEVLAGSFSSYEQYF. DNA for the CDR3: TGTGCCATCAGTGAAGTCCTAGCGGGGTCGTTCAGCTCCTACGAGCAGTACTTC.

The CDR3 reads CASSGGTAQSGYGYTF. The CDR3 coding sequence is TGTGCCAGCAGTGGCGGGACAGCCCAAAGCGGCTATGGCTACACCTTC. The V and J genes are TRBV6-1 and TRBJ1-2; 7 bases fit TRBD1. J was trimmed by 4 bases and V by 4 bases; bases with no gene match: 12. The CDR3 has 16 residues. The V gene's germline CDR1 is MNHNS and CDR2 SASEGT.

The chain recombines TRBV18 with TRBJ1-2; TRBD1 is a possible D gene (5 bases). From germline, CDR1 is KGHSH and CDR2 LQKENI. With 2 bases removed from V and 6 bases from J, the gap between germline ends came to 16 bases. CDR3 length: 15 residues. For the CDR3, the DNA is TGTGCCAGCTCACCATTCTCCGGCAGGGATGATGGCTACACCTTC. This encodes CASSPFSGRDDGYTF.

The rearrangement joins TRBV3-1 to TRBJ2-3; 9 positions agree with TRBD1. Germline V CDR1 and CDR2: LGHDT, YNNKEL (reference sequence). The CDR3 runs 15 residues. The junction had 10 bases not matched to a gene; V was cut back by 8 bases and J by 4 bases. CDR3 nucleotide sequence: TGTGCCAGCTATGAGTCGGGACAGGGTCCAGATACGCAGTATTTT. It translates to CASYESGQGPDTQYF.

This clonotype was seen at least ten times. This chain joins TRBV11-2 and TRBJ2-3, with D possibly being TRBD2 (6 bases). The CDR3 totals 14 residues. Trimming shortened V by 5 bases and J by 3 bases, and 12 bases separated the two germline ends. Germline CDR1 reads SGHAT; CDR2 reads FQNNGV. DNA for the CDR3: TGTGCCAGCAGCCGGGACCGGGGGACAGATACGCAGTATTTT. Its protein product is CASSRDRGTDTQYF.

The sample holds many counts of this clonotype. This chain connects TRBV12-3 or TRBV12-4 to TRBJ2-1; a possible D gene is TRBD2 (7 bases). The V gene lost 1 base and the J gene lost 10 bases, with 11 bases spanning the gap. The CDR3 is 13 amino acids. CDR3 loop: CASSLGGRGEQFF. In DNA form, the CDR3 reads TGTGCCAGCAGTTTAGGGGGGCGGGGGGAGCAGTTCTTC.

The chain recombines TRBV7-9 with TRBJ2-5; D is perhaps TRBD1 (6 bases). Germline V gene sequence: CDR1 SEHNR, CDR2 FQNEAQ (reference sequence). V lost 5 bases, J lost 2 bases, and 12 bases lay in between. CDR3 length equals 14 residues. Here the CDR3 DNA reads TGTGCCAGCAGCAACCCGGACAGTCAAGAGACCCAGTACTTC. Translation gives CASSNPDSQETQYF. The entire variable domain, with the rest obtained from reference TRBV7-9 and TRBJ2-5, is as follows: DTGVSQNPRHKITKRGQNVTFRCDPISEHNRLYWYRQTLGQGPEFLTYFQNEAQLEKSRLLSDRFSAERPKGSFSTLEIQRTEQGDSAMYLCASSNPDSQETQYFGPGTRLLVL.

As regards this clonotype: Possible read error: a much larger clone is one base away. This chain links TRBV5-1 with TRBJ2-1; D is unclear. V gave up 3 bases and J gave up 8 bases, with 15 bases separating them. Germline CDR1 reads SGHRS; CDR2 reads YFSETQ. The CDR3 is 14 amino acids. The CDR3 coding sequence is TGCGCCAGCAGCTCAAAATCCGCTTGGGATGAGCAGTTCTTC. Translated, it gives CASSSKSAWDEQFF.

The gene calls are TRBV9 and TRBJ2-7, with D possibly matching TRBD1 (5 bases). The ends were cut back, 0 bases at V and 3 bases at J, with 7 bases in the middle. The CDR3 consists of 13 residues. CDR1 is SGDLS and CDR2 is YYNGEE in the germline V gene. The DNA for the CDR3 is TGTGCCAGCAGCGTAGGACAGAACTACGAGCAGTACTTC. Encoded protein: CASSVGQNYEQYF.

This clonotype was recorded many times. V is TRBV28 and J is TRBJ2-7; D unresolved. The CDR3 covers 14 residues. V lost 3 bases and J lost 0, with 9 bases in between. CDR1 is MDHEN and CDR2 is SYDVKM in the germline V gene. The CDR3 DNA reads TGTGCCAGCAGTTTGGGCCAACCCTCCTACGAGCAGTACTTC. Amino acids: CASSLGQPSYEQYF.

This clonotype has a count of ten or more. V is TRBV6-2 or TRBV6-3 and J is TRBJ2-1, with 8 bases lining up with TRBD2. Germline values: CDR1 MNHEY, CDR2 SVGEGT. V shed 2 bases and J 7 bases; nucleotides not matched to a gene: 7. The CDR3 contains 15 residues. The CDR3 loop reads CASSYGLAGKNEQFF. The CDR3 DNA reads TGTGCCAGCAGTTACGGACTAGCAGGAAAGAATGAGCAGTTCTTC.

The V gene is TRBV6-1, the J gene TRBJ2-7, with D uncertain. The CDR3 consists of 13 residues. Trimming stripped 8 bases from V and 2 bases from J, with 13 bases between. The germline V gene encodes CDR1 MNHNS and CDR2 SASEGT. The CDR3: CASDRMEPYEQYF. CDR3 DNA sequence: TGTGCCAGCGACCGGATGGAACCCTACGAGCAGTACTTC.

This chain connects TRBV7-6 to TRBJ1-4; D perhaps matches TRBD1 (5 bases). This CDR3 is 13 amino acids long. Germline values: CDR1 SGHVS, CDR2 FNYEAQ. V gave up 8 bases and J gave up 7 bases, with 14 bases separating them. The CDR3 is CASGLGGVEKLFF. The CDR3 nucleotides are TGTGCCAGCGGGTTGGGGGGAGTTGAAAAACTGTTTTTT.

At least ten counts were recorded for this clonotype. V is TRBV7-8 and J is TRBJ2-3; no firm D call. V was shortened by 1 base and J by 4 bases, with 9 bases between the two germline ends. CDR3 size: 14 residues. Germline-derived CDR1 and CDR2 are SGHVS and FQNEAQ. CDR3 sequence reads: CASSLVWSADTQYF. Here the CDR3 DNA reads TGTGCCAGCAGCTTAGTTTGGTCGGCAGATACGCAGTATTTT.

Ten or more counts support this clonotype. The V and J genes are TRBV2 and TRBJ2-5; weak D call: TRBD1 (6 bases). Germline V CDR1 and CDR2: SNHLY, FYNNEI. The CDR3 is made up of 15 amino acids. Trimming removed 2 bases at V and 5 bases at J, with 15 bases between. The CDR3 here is CASSERQGRRETQYF. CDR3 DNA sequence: TGTGCCAGCAGTGAACGGCAGGGGCGGCGGGAGACCCAGTACTTC. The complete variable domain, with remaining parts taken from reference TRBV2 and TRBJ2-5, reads EPEVTQTPSHQVTQMGQEVILRCVPISNHLYFYWYRQILGQKVEFLVSFYNNEISEKSEIFDDQFSVERPDGSNFTLKIRSTKLEDSAMYFCASSERQGRRETQYFGPGTRLLVL.

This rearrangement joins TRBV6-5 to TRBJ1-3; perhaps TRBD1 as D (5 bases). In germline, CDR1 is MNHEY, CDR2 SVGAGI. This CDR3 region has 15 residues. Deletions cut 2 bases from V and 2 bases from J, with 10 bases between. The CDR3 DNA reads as TGTGCCAGCAGTTACGGCGGGGCAACTGGAAACACCATATATTTT. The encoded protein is CASSYGGATGNTIYF.

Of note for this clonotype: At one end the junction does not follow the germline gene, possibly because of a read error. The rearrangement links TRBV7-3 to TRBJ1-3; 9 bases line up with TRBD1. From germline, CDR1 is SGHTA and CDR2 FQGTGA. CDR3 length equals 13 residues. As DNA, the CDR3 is TGTGCCAGCAGCTCGGGACAGGGAAACACCACATATTTT. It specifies CASSSGQGNTTYF.